These 14 T cell receptor beta chains originate from one sample sequenced in a study of T cell changes during pregnancy in multiple sclerosis (dated by TCRdb to between 2017 and 2020). Library preparation was by the immunoSEQ multiplex PCR assay. TCRdb's version of the immuneACCESS table is confined to in-frame rearrangements and falls short of the full clone set. An unresolved V gene accounts for under half of the shortfall where checked; the remainder is of unknown origin. In this sample the table shows some 11,000 clones, approximately 90% of which occur a single time. Together, the top ten hold 5% to 6.5% of the sample. The sample consisted of CD8+ T cells from peripheral blood mononuclear cells, taken in the first trimester of pregnancy. The receptors were gathered from a female donor in good health, enrolled as a control in a pregnancy study.

CDR3: CASSYLSGSSQETQYF. The CDR3 DNA follows: TGTGCCAGCAGTTACCTTAGTGGGAGTAGCCAAGAGACCCAGTACTTC. This rearrangement joins TRBV6-6 to TRBJ2-5, with D perhaps TRBD2 (5 bases). The germline gives CDR1 MNHNY, CDR2 SVGAGI (reference sequence). The CDR3 covers 16 residues. Trimming removed 2 bases from V and 1 base from J, with 14 bases in between.

The rearrangement joins TRBV14 to TRBJ2-3; 7 bases align to TRBD1. Germline-derived CDR1 and CDR2 are SGHDN and FVKESK. This CDR3 is built from 14 residues. V lost 5 bases and J lost 2; bases outside the gene matches: 4. In nucleotides, the CDR3 is TGTGCCAGCAGCACGACAGGGATCACAGATACGCAGTATTTT. This encodes CASSTTGITDTQYF.

The chain has TRBV5-5 and TRBJ2-3; 8 bases fit TRBD2. Germline CDR1 reads SGHKS; CDR2 reads YYEKEE (reference sequence). V shed 4 bases and J 0 bases; nucleotides not matched to a gene: 13. CDR3 length equals 18 residues. The CDR3 DNA reads TGTGCCAGCAGCAGCACCGGGACTAGTCAGACTAGCACAGATACGCAGTATTTT. It encodes CASSSTGTSQTSTDTQYF.

This clone has a single count. The chain uses TRBV4-2 and TRBJ2-7; TRBD2 agrees at 9 bases. Per germline, CDR1 LGHNA and CDR2 YNFKEQ. The CDR3 totals 16 residues. The trim removed 7 bases at V and 1 base at J, leaving 11 bases unmatched. CDR3 bases: TGTGCCAGCACCAACGAGCGGGGGGTCCTTTCCTACGAGCAGTACTTC. It translates to CASTNERGVLSYEQYF.

The chain recombines TRBV4-2 with TRBJ2-2, with a tentative D call TRBD2 (5 bases). Germline V gene sequence: CDR1 LGHNA, CDR2 YNFKEQ. This CDR3 has 13 amino acids. Between the trimmed V and J ends, which lost 3 bases and 5 bases, there was a span of 7 bases. Written as DNA, the CDR3 is TGTGCCAGCAGCCACCGGGGTACCGGGGAGCTGTTTTTT. Its translation: CASSHRGTGELFF.

The V gene is TRBV6-5, the J gene TRBJ1-5; 7 positions match TRBD1. CDR1 is MNHEY and CDR2 is SVGAGI in the germline V gene. V trimming: 0 bases; J trimming: 9 bases; junction bases outside the gene matches: 8. CDR3 length: 15 amino acids. Here the CDR3 DNA reads TGTGCCAGCAGTTACTCGACAGGGCCCCGTTGGCCCCAGCATTTT. As protein: CASSYSTGPRWPQHF.

This chain joins TRBV13 and TRBJ1-1; the D is unclear. Germline V gene sequence: CDR1 PRHDT, CDR2 FYEKMQ (reference sequence). Trimming removed 3 bases at V and 4 bases at J, with 9 bases between. The CDR3 is 13 amino acids. The CDR3 here is CASSFSGFTEAFF. CDR3 DNA sequence: TGTGCCAGCAGCTTCAGTGGCTTCACTGAAGCTTTCTTT.

This clone was picked up a small number of times. The V gene is TRBV27, the J gene TRBJ1-1; TRBD1 agrees at 7 bases. Germline V gene sequence: CDR1 MNHEY, CDR2 SMNVEV (reference sequence). CDR3 size: 12 residues. The ends lost 6 bases at V and 4 bases at J; junction bases unmatched: 2. The CDR3 coding sequence is TGTGCCAGCAGCCAGGGGGGCACTGAAGCTTTCTTT. Its translation is CASSQGGTEAFF.

The chain links TRBV25-1 to TRBJ1-1, with D possibly being TRBD1 (5 bases). The CDR3 runs 14 residues. Trimming cost V 3 bases and J 5 bases, with 13 bases left between them. Germline CDR1 is MGHDK and CDR2 is SYGVNS. DNA for the CDR3: TGTGCCAGCAGTGACGAAGACGGGGGGACTGAAGCTTTCTTT. This gives the protein CASSDEDGGTEAFF.

This CDR3 is CASSRGEEWGNTIYF. The CDR3 nucleotides read TGTGCCAGCAGCCGTGGGGAGGAATGGGGAAACACCATATATTTT. The rearrangement joins TRBV11-2 to TRBJ1-3; D unresolved. V was trimmed by 5 bases and J by 4 bases, leaving 15 bases between them. This CDR3 comprises 15 residues. CDR1 is SGHAT, CDR2 FQNNGV, per germline. The full variable domain, in which reference TRBV11-2 and TRBJ1-3 provide the parts outside the CDR3, is EAGVAQSPRYKIIEKRQSVAFWCNPISGHATLYWYQQILGQGPKLLIQFQNNGVVDDSQLPKDRFSAERLKGVDSTLKIQPAKLEDSAVYLCASSRGEEWGNTIYFGEGSWLTVV.

The chain combines TRBV11-3 with TRBJ2-3; the match to TRBD2 covers 15 bases. The CDR3 has 17 residues. J lost 4 bases, V lost 6 bases, and 8 bases had no gene match. Germline CDR1 reads SGHNT; CDR2 reads YENEEA. The CDR3 loop reads CASRGVGLAGGPDTQYF. In DNA, the CDR3 is TGTGCCAGCAGGGGAGTGGGACTAGCGGGGGGACCAGATACGCAGTATTTT.

This clone came up once. The chain recombines TRBV25-1 with TRBJ2-7; D ambiguous. In germline, CDR1 is MGHDK, CDR2 SYGVNS. The CDR3 contains 13 residues. V shed 4 bases and J shed 3 bases, with 10 bases lying between them. CDR3 sequence reads: CASSAHTDYEQYF. The CDR3 DNA sequence: TGTGCCAGCAGTGCCCACACCGACTACGAGCAGTACTTC.

The chain combines TRBV30 with TRBJ1-3; D not certain. The length of the CDR3 is 17 residues. V lost 0 bases and J lost 0, with 15 bases in between. Germline CDR1 is GTSNPN and CDR2 is SVGIG (reference sequence). CDR3 sequence: CAWSVGPVPSSGNTIYF. DNA for the CDR3: TGTGCCTGGAGTGTTGGGCCAGTTCCAAGCTCTGGAAACACCATATATTTT.

The gene calls are TRBV27 and TRBJ1-5, with D maybe TRBD1 (6 bases). CDR1 MNHEY and CDR2 SMNVEV come from the germline V gene (reference sequence). V dropped 2 bases and J dropped 2 bases, with 13 bases sitting between them. This CDR3 region has 16 residues. The CDR3 DNA sequence: TGTGCCAGCAGTTTAAGGGGGGGATTGGGCAATCAGCCCCAGCATTTT. Translating gives CASSLRGGLGNQPQHF.